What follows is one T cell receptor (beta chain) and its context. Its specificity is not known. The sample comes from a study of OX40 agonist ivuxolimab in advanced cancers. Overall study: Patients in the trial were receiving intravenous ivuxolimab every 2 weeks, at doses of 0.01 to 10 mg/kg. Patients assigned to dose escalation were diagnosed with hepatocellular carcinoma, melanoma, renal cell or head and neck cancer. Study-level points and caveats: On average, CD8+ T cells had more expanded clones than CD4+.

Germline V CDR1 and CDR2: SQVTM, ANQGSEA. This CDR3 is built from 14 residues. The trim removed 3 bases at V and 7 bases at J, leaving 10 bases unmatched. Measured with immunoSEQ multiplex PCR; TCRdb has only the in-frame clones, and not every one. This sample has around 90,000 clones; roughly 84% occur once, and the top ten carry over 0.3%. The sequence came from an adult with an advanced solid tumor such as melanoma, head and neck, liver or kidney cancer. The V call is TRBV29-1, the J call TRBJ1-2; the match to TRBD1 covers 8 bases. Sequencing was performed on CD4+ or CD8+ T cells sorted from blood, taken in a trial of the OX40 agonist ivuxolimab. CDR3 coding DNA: TGCAGCGTTGAGCCCCCACAGGGGGTTGGTGGCTACACCTTC. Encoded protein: CSVEPPQGVGGYTF.